This TCR beta chain was obtained from a study of blood T cell repertoires in COVID-19. Germline-derived CDR1 and CDR2 are SGHRS and YFSETQ. The CDR3 totals 17 residues. Trimming took 0 bases from V and 0 from J, leaving 13 bases between them. This table comes from immunoSEQ multiplex PCR, and its TCRdb copy is limited to in-frame clones, with some not included. Of some 290,000 clones listed, about nine tenths are singletons. The TCR comes from a woman between 45 and 60 years old who had recovered from COVID-19. This chain links TRBV5-1 with TRBJ2-1, with a weak D call TRBD2 (5 bases). The sequenced material came from peripheral blood. This CDR3 reads CASSLAGLTSSYNEQFF. DNA of the CDR3: TGCGCCAGCAGCTTGGCCGGACTCACAAGCTCCTACAATGAGCAGTTCTTC.